This TCR beta chain was retrieved from a study of response to subunit inactivated influenza vaccine. This clonotype was detected only a few times. What it binds is not known. Overall study results and limits: Authors suggested few new T cells are recruited by each seasonal influenza vaccination.

TCRdb redid the calling of the RT-PCR reads with MiXCR, one entry per CDR3 protein. The sample carries about 650,000 distinct CDR3 sequences, 14% recorded once. The V end lost 3 bases, the J end lost 7 bases, and 10 bases lay between the germline ends. The CDR3 extends over 13 amino acids. CDR1 MDHEN and CDR2 SYDVKM come from the germline V gene. The chain recombines TRBV28 with TRBJ2-1, with TRBD1 as a possible D gene (6 bases). The sequence came from a man aged 50 to 60 who received an inactivated influenza vaccine. The sequences come from PBMCs from blood, collected around 14 days before vaccination. The CDR3 is CASSFFTGNEQFF. The CDR3 coding sequence is TGTGCCAGCAGTTTCTTCACAGGGAATGAGCAGTTCTTC.